Sequencing of this T cell receptor (beta chain) was carried out in a study of technical replicates of blood from several donors. Produced via immunoSEQ multiplex PCR; TCRdb's table is partial and in-frame only. This table holds about 83,000 clones, around nine tenths found once. This clonotype originated in a human donor in good health. Sample: T cells isolated from PBMCs.

CDR3: CASSARIGGYTDTQYF. The CDR3 region has the DNA TGTGCCAGCAGCGCGAGGATCGGAGGGTACACAGATACGCAGTATTTT. The chain links TRBV9 to TRBJ2-3, with TRBD2 as a possible D gene (6 bases). The V end was cut by 3 bases, the J end by 2 bases, with 16 bases between. This CDR3 has 16 amino acids. The germline V gene encodes CDR1 SGDLS and CDR2 YYNGEE.